Detailed here is one T cell receptor beta chain. These data originate in a study of OX40 agonist ivuxolimab in advanced cancers. Across the study: Partial responses occurred in Three dose-escalation patients, one with hepatocellular carcinoma and two with cutaneous melanoma.

Trimming cost V 6 bases and J 7 bases, with 16 bases left between them. CDR3 length: 15 residues. Germline lookup yields CDR1 MNHNS and CDR2 SASEGT. Assay: immunoSEQ multiplex PCR; the TCRdb copy retains only in-frame clones and omits some. The sample shows under 70,000 clones, about 80% of them seen only once. The chain recombines TRBV6-1 with TRBJ1-6, with D hard to call. The sequence was obtained from an adult with an advanced solid tumor such as melanoma, head and neck, liver or kidney cancer. The source was CD4+ or CD8+ T cells sorted from blood, collected in a trial of the OX40 agonist ivuxolimab. The CDR3 region has the DNA TGTGCCAGCAGCCTTATTGAGGGTAGGAATTCACCCCTCCACTTT. It encodes CASSLIEGRNSPLHF.